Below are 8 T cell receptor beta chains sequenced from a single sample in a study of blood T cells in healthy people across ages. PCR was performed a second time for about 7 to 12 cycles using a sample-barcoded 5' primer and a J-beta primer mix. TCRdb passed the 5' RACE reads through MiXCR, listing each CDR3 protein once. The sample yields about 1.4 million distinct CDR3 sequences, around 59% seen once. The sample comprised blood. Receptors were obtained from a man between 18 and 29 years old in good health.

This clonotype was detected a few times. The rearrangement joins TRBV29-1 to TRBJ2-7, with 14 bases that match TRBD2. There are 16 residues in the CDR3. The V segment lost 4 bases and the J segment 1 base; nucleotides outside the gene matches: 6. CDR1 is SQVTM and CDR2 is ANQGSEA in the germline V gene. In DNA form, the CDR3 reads TGCAGCGTTGGGGGACTAGCGGGAGATGATTCCTACGAGCAGTACTTC. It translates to CSVGGLAGDDSYEQYF.

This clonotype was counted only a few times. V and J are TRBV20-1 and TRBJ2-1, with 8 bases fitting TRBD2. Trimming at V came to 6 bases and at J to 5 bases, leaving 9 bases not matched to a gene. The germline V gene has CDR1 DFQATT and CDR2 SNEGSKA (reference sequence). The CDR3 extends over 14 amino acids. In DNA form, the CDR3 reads TGCAGTGCGTTCGTCGGGAGGGCGAACAATGAGCAGTTCTTC. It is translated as CSAFVGRANNEQFF.

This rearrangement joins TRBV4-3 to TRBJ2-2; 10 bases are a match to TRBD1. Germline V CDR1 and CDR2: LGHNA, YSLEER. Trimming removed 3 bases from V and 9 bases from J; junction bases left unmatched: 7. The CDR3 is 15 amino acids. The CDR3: CASSHTDRGQRELFF. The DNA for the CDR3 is TGCGCCAGCAGCCACACCGACAGGGGGCAAAGGGAGCTGTTTTTT.

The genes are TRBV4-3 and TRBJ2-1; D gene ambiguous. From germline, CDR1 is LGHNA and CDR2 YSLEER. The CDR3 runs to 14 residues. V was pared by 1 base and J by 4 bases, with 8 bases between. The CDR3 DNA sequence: TGCGCCAGCAGCCAAGCCCGACAATACAATGAGCAGTTCTTC. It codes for CASSQARQYNEQFF.

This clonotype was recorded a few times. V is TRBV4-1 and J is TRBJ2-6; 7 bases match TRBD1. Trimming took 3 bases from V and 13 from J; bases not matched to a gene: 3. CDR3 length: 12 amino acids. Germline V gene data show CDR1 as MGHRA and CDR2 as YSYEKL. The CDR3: CASSQTGRVLTF. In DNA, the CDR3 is TGCGCCAGCAGCCAGACAGGGAGAGTCCTGACTTTC.

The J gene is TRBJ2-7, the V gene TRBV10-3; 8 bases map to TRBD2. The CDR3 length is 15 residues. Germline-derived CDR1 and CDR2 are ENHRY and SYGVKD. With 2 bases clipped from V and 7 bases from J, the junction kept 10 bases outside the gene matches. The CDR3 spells CAISEPTSVHNEQYF. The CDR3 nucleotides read TGTGCCATCAGTGAGCCGACTAGCGTCCACAATGAGCAGTACTTC.

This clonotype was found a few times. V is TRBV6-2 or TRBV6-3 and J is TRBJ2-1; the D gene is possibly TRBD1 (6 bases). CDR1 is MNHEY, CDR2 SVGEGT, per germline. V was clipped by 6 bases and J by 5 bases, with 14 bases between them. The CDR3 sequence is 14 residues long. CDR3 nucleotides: TGTGCCAGCAGGAAAGATACAGGGAACAATGAGCAGTTCTTC. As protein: CASRKDTGNNEQFF.

CDR3 sequence (DNA): TGTGCCAGCAGCTTAGATATAGCGCCTAGCGGGAGGTTTTACAATGAGCAGTTCTTC. Its protein product is CASSLDIAPSGRFYNEQFF. The chain joins TRBV7-2 to TRBJ2-1; 11 bases are shared with TRBD2. CDR1 and CDR2 from the germline V gene are SGHTA and FQGNSA. The ends lost 1 base at V and 4 bases at J; junction bases unmatched: 12. The CDR3 length is 19 residues.